This entry lists 26 T cell receptor beta chains sequenced from one sample in a study of T cells in Graves' hyperthyroidism and ophthalmopathy (dated by TCRdb to between 2017 and 2020). The library was obtained by multiplex PCR. TCRdb shows the sequencer as Illumina HiSeq 2000. TCR beta CDR3 regions were amplified from RNA transcripts. The first round of RT-PCR for the TCR CDR3 was performed with the HTBI primer set and the Qiagen OneStep RT-PCR kit. TCRdb's own reprocessing of the public reads used fastp at Q25 and MiXCR and kept productive beta chains. CDR3 protein duplicates are merged, each entry listing the most common genes and DNA. The sample contains around 500,000 distinct CDR3 sequences, approximately 16% of them found a single time. Of the sample, 25% to 30% falls within the top ten clones. Material for sequencing was blood. The receptors derive from a woman aged 25-40 years with Graves' ophthalmopathy.

This clonotype was detected a few times. This chain uses TRBV6-1 with TRBJ1-6, with D possibly being TRBD1 (6 bases). V lost 2 bases and J lost 9, with 14 bases in between. The CDR3 sequence is 15 residues long. CDR1 is MNHNS, CDR2 SASEGT, per germline. CDR3 nucleotides: TGTGCCAGCAGTGAATCTACAGGGAGTGTTTCACCCCTCCACTTT. Protein product: CASSESTGSVSPLHF.

This clonotype has ten or more counts. This rearrangement joins TRBV7-2 to TRBJ1-2, with 9 bases matching TRBD1. This CDR3 comprises 14 residues. Germline CDR1 SGHTA, CDR2 FQGNSA. Losses at the gene ends were 5 bases for V and 4 bases for J; bases not matched to a gene: 5. For the CDR3, the DNA is TGTGCCAGCAGCCGACAGGGGGAACTCTATGGCTACACCTTC. It specifies CASSRQGELYGYTF.

V gene TRBV19 combines with J gene TRBJ1-5; D is possibly TRBD1 (5 bases). V lost 4 bases to trimming and J lost 6 bases, with 13 bases between them. The CDR3 consists of 14 residues. Per the germline V gene, CDR1 is LNHDA and CDR2 is SQIVND (reference sequence). DNA of the CDR3: TGTGCCAGTAGTAGGGGTGGGGCGGGTCAGCCCCAGCATTTT. Translation: CASSRGGAGQPQHF.

The V call is TRBV12-3 or TRBV12-4, the J call TRBJ2-5; 13 nucleotides agree with TRBD2. V shed 8 bases, J shed 5 bases, and the junction held 5 bases outside the gene matches. This CDR3 has 14 residues. The CDR3 nucleotides read TGTGCCAGCCGACGGACTAGCGGGAGTGAGACCCAGTACTTC. Translated, it gives CASRRTSGSETQYF.

Ten or more counts support this clonotype. The V gene is TRBV27, the J gene TRBJ2-6, with D hard to call. Germline V gives CDR1 MNHEY, CDR2 SMNVEV (reference sequence). The CDR3 totals 15 residues. Trimming shortened V by 5 bases and J by 0 bases, and 8 bases separated the two germline ends. The CDR3 region is CASSPHSSGANVLTF. The CDR3 coding sequence is TGTGCCAGCAGTCCACATAGCTCTGGGGCCAACGTCCTGACTTTC.

This sequence joins TRBV12-3 or TRBV12-4 and TRBJ2-2, with 7 bases fitting TRBD2. Unmatched junction bases numbered 3, after V lost 8 bases and J lost 0 bases. This CDR3 is built from 14 residues. CDR3 nucleotides: TGTGCCAGCTACCGGGGGGCGAACACCGGGGAGCTGTTTTTT. Its protein is CASYRGANTGELFF.

The chain links TRBV5-6 to TRBJ2-1; 11 bases are a match to TRBD1. Trimming at V came to 1 base and at J to 2 bases, leaving 5 bases not matched to a gene. CDR3 length equals 17 residues. From germline, CDR1 is SGHDT and CDR2 YYEEEE. The CDR3 loop is CASSLSRDRGTYNEQFF. DNA for the CDR3: TGTGCCAGCAGCTTGAGTAGGGACAGGGGGACCTACAATGAGCAGTTCTTC.

Note on this clonotype: The junction and the germline gene differ at one end; a read error may be behind it. The chain carries TRBV9 and TRBJ2-2; 9 bases align to TRBD2. Germline-derived CDR1 and CDR2 are SGDLS and YYNGEE. This CDR3 region has 16 residues. The CDR3 reads CASSVGLAANTGELVF. The CDR3 DNA reads TGTGCCAGCAGCGTAGGACTAGCGGCGAACACCGGGGAGCTGGTTTTT.

This clonotype has at least ten counts. V is TRBV28 and J is TRBJ2-7, with a possible D match to TRBD1 (6 bases). Deletions cut 3 bases from V and 2 bases from J, with 11 bases between. CDR1 and CDR2 (germline): MDHEN, SYDVKM. This CDR3 has 14 residues. CDR3 amino acids: CASSLGTLPYEQYF. The CDR3 DNA sequence: TGTGCCAGCAGTTTGGGGACACTTCCCTACGAGCAGTACTTC.

This clonotype was seen only a few times. The chain carries TRBV4-3 and TRBJ1-6; TRBD1 aligns across 10 bases. The CDR3 has 15 residues. Unmatched junction bases numbered 1, after V lost 3 bases and J lost 5 bases. Germline loops: CDR1 LGHNA, CDR2 YSLEER. CDR3 in DNA: TGCGCCAGCAGCCAGGGACAGGGGCATAATTCACCCCTCCACTTT. This gives the protein CASSQGQGHNSPLHF.

The V and J genes are TRBV5-1 and TRBJ2-6; a weak D match, TRBD2 (5 bases). The CDR3 contains 19 residues. With 0 bases removed from V and 1 base from J, the gap between germline ends came to 17 bases. CDR1 is SGHRS, CDR2 YFSETQ, per germline. CDR3 region: CASSLARGGLSSGANVLTF. The CDR3 region has the DNA TGCGCCAGCAGCTTGGCAAGAGGCGGGCTATCGTCTGGGGCCAACGTCCTGACTTTC.

This CDR3 is CASMTSGSPLHF. The DNA for the CDR3 is TGTGCCAGCATGACCTCGGGTTCACCCCTCCACTTT. The rearrangement joins TRBV27 to TRBJ1-6; D not certain. This CDR3 is built from 12 residues. Germline-derived CDR1 and CDR2 are MNHEY and SMNVEV (reference sequence). V lost 7 bases and J 9 bases, leaving 10 bases between the germline ends.

This clonotype was seen a few times. Mismatch with germline at one junction end may stem from a read error. This chain connects TRBV6-2 or TRBV6-3 to TRBJ2-5; possibly TRBD1 or TRBD2 for D (5 bases each). CDR1 and CDR2 from the germline V gene are MNHEY and SVGEGT. The length of the CDR3 is 16 residues. CDR3 sequence: CVSSYFRDPPQETQYF. CDR3 sequence (DNA): TGTGTCAGCAGTTACTTCCGGGACCCACCTCAAGAGACCCAGTACTTC.

This clonotype was observed a few times. The chain carries TRBV14 and TRBJ2-1, with TRBD2 as a possible D gene (5 bases). CDR1 SGHDN and CDR2 FVKESK come from the germline V gene. The CDR3 runs 17 residues. Trimming shortened V by 0 bases and J by 7 bases, and 19 bases separated the two germline ends. For the CDR3, the DNA is TGTGCCAGCAGCCAAGATCCCCGGACTCTCAGGTGGAATGAGCAGTTCTTC. This encodes CASSQDPRTLRWNEQFF.

This clonotype occurred many times. The rearrangement joins TRBV2 to TRBJ2-2; 8 bases are shared with TRBD1. Germline values: CDR1 SNHLY, CDR2 FYNNEI. After removal of 5 bases from V and 6 bases from J, the junction contained 5 bases not matched to a gene. CDR3 length: 14 amino acids. CDR3 protein: CASSSGGGAGELFF. The CDR3 region has the DNA TGTGCCAGCAGTTCAGGGGGCGGTGCCGGGGAGCTGTTTTTT.

This clonotype was observed at least ten times. This chain links TRBV28 with TRBJ2-3, with 7 bases identical to TRBD2. V was pared by 1 base and J by 2 bases, with 6 bases of the junction left unmatched. Germline V lookup: CDR1 MDHEN, CDR2 SYDVKM. The CDR3 sequence is 16 residues long. The CDR3 sequence: CASSLLGLADTDTQYF. The CDR3 nucleotides are TGTGCCAGCAGTTTATTGGGGCTAGCGGACACAGATACGCAGTATTTT.

The chain combines TRBV7-2 with TRBJ2-7; TRBD2 agrees at 14 bases. J gave up 5 bases and V 5 bases, and 5 bases lay outside the gene matches. This CDR3 has 15 amino acids. Germline V lookup: CDR1 SGHTA, CDR2 FQGNSA. The CDR3 protein is CASSQGLAGVDEQYF. In nucleotides, the CDR3 is TGTGCCAGCAGCCAGGGACTAGCGGGAGTCGACGAGCAGTACTTC. Full variable domain (outside the CDR3, taken from reference TRBV7-2 and TRBJ2-7): GAGVSQSPSNKVTEKGKDVELRCDPISGHTALYWYRQSLGQGLEFLIYFQGNSAPDKSGLPSDRFSAERTGGSVSTLTIQRTQQEDSAVYLCASSQGLAGVDEQYFGPGTRLTVT.

As regards this clonotype: With a much larger clone just one base away, this may be a read error. This chain uses TRBV5-6 with TRBJ1-5; maybe TRBD1 (5 bases). The CDR3 is 14 amino acids. Trimming took off 1 base at V and 3 bases at J, with 8 bases between the two ends. In germline, CDR1 is SGHDT, CDR2 YYEEEE. The CDR3 loop reads CASSLWGPNQPQHF. DNA of the CDR3: TGTGCCAGCAGCTTGTGGGGACCCAATCAGCCCCAGCATTTT.

This clonotype was picked up a small number of times. The chain couples TRBV20-1 to TRBJ2-1; TRBD2 matches at 11 bases. Germline V gene lookup returns CDR1 DFQATT and CDR2 SNEGSKA (reference sequence). The CDR3 has 14 amino acids. V gave up 3 bases and J gave up 8 bases; unmatched junction bases: 6. The CDR3 is CSASTSGSLYEQFF. Written as DNA, the CDR3 is TGCAGTGCTAGTACTAGCGGGAGTTTGTATGAGCAGTTCTTC.

The rearrangement joins TRBV27 to TRBJ1-4, with 7 positions matching TRBD1. This CDR3 has 15 amino acids. Germline lookup yields CDR1 MNHEY and CDR2 SMNVEV (reference sequence). V trimming: 4 bases; J trimming: 7 bases; junction bases outside the gene matches: 9. CDR3 sequence (DNA): TGTGCCAGCAGTTCCGGGACAGCGCGGTTTGAAAAACTGTTTTTT. This codes for CASSSGTARFEKLFF.

This clonotype has more than one count but fewer than ten. This chain links TRBV24-1 with TRBJ2-3, with 9 bases that match TRBD1. CDR1 and CDR2 from the germline V gene are KGHDR and SFDVKD. CDR3 length: 14 amino acids. The junction had 2 bases not matched to a gene; V was cut back by 5 bases and J by 3 bases. CDR3 in DNA: TGTGCCACCAGTGGGGACAGGGAGACAGATACGCAGTATTTT. It codes for CATSGDRETDTQYF.

The chain recombines TRBV20-1 with TRBJ2-7, with no clear D. This CDR3 is built from 16 residues. The germline CDR1 and CDR2 sequences are DFQATT and SNEGSKA (reference sequence). V was pared by 3 bases and J by 0 bases, with 18 bases between. CDR3 in DNA: TGCAGTGCTAGGGCCCCCCCCCGGGTGTTCTCCTACGAGCAGTACTTC. Encoded protein: CSARAPPRVFSYEQYF.

This clonotype was recorded a few times. The gene calls are TRBV28 and TRBJ2-3, with TRBD1 matching over 7 bases. Losses at the gene ends were 5 bases for V and 2 bases for J; bases not matched to a gene: 7. This CDR3 spans 15 amino acids. From germline, CDR1 is MDHEN and CDR2 SYDVKM. The CDR3 loop reads CASSAPGQYTDTQYF. The CDR3 DNA is TGTGCCAGCAGTGCGCCGGGACAGTACACAGATACGCAGTATTTT. Filled out from reference TRBV28 and TRBJ2-3, the complete variable domain reads DVKVTQSSRYLVKRTGEKVFLECVQDMDHENMFWYRQDPGLGLRLIYFSYDVKMKEKGDIPEGYSVSREKKERFSLILESASTNQTSMYLCASSAPGQYTDTQYFGPGTRLTVL.

This clonotype was seen ten or more times. The chain is built from TRBV20-1 and TRBJ1-1, with a weak D call TRBD1 (5 bases). The germline gives CDR1 DFQATT, CDR2 SNEGSKA (reference sequence). This CDR3 comprises 15 residues. V dropped 4 bases and J dropped 3 bases, with 18 bases sitting between them. CDR3 amino acids: CSANPPQGWYTEAFF. The CDR3 coding sequence is TGCAGTGCTAACCCTCCCCAGGGATGGTACACTGAAGCTTTCTTT.

This clonotype was seen repeatedly, ten times or more. The chain combines TRBV30 with TRBJ2-3; 7 bases line up with TRBD2. CDR3 length: 15 amino acids. Germline CDR1 is GTSNPN and CDR2 is SVGIG (reference sequence). Trimming took 4 bases from V and 1 from J; bases not matched to a gene: 8. CDR3 DNA sequence: TGTGCCTGGACTGACAAGGGAGGGGGCACAGATACGCAGTATTTT. Protein sequence: CAWTDKGGGTDTQYF.

This clonotype was seen ten or more times. The rearrangement links TRBV4-1 to TRBJ1-2; TRBD1 aligns across 9 bases. V gave up 0 bases and J gave up 8 bases; unmatched junction bases: 10. This CDR3 contains 16 residues. Looked up from germline, CDR1 is MGHRA and CDR2 is YSYEKL. The CDR3 sequence is CASSQESGQGGRGYTF. For the CDR3, the DNA is TGCGCCAGCAGCCAAGAATCGGGACAGGGAGGAAGGGGCTACACCTTC.